This is a list of T cell receptor beta chains from one sample in a study of CD8+CD57+ T cells in acquired aplastic anemia. TCRdb reprocessed the reads via MiXCR and lists one record per CDR3 protein. The sample contains approximately 58,000 distinct CDR3 sequences, approximately 50% of which appear only once. The source material was sorted CD4+, CD8+, or CD8+CD57+ T cells (not recorded which) from PBMCs. The receptors shown here come from a human donor with aplastic anemia. Both conserved end residues are part of each CDR3. The order of the fields is D gene, clone size, V gene, J gene, CDR3 protein, CDR3 DNA. D genes are given only for firm matches. Only part of the rows carry a size: once, few, many, or a class if the clone is expanded.

NA	many	TRBV2	TRBJ2-3	CASSEALRGAVDTQYF	TGTGCCAGCAGTGAAGCGCTTCGGGGGGCTGTAGATACGCAGTATTTT
NA	NA	TRBV20-1	TRBJ1-5	CSARVLGVQPQHF	TGCAGTGCTAGAGTTTTAGGAGTTCAGCCCCAGCATTTT
NA	NA	TRBV2	TRBJ2-7	CASSENGPASYF	TGTGCCAGCAGTGAAAATGGTCCAGCTTCGTACTTC
NA	NA	TRBV7-9	TRBJ1-5	CASSRQENQPQHF	TGTGCCAGCAGTCGCCAGGAGAATCAGCCCCAGCATTTT
NA	NA	TRBV10-3	TRBJ2-7	CATRTGGLPGEQYF	TGTGCCACCCGAACGGGCGGACTCCCGGGTGAGCAGTACTTC
NA	NA	TRBV2	TRBJ1-5	CASRAGLGNQPQHF	TGTGCCAGCAGGGCCGGGTTAGGCAATCAGCCCCAGCATTTT
TRBD1	many	TRBV20-1	TRBJ2-6	CSAPEDRVHSGANVLTF	TGCAGTGCCCCAGAGGACAGGGTCCACTCTGGGGCCAACGTCCTGACTTTC
TRBD2	once	TRBV19	TRBJ2-3	CASSGQGGGLDTQYF	TGTGCCAGTAGTGGGCAGGGCGGGGGATTAGATACGCAGTATTTT
NA	NA	TRBV20-1	TRBJ1-1	CSTLSGNTEAFF	TGCAGTACCCTATCAGGGAACACTGAAGCTTTCTTT
NA	many	TRBV7-7	TRBJ1-2	CASSLRWSADGYTF	TGTGCTAGCAGCTTACGATGGTCCGCAGATGGCTACACCTTC
TRBD1	NA	TRBV28	TRBJ1-5	CASSLWDRDERGHQPQHF	TGTGCCAGCAGTTTATGGGACAGGGACGAGAGGGGGCATCAGCCCCAGCATTTT
NA	NA	TRBV5-4	TRBJ2-7	CASSLSATYEQCF	TGTGCCAGCAGCCTATCAGCAACCTACGAGCAGTGCTTC
TRBD1	NA	TRBV7-4	TRBJ1-1	CASSFGDRGQTFF	TGTGCCAGCAGTTTCGGGGACAGGGGCCAAACTTTCTTT
TRBD1	NA	TRBV7-8	TRBJ1-5	CASSSSPSTGGSNQPQHF	TGTGCCAGCAGCTCCTCCCCGTCGACAGGGGGAAGCAATCAGCCCCAGCATTTT
NA	NA	TRBV10-1	TRBJ2-1	CASSETGNEQFF	TGCGCCAGCAGTGAGACAGGGAATGAGCAGTTCTTC
TRBD1	many	TRBV9	TRBJ2-3	CASSVRQGSTDTQYF	TGTGCCAGCAGCGTTCGACAGGGTAGCACAGATACGCAGTATTTT
TRBD2	NA	TRBV6-1	TRBJ2-7	CASSSSGISYEQYF	TGTGCCAGCAGCAGTAGCGGGATCTCCTACGAGCAGTACTTC